Listed here are 25 T cell receptor beta chains from one sample, sequenced in a study of regulatory T cells in long-lasting Graves disease. Investigators prepared the TCR beta libraries by applying iRepertoire HTBI primers and Arm-PCR of CDR3 regions. In TCRdb, the multiplex PCR reads were re-called with MiXCR into one record per CDR3 protein. The sample holds 350,000 to 550,000 distinct CDR3 sequences; roughly 17% are singletons and the top ten take about 23%. As to time point: newly diagnosed GD, antithyroid drugs for less than 3 months. Generation of the TCR library employed RNA extracted from PBMCs. Separately, the same data were catalogued under a study of T cells in Graves' hyperthyroidism and ophthalmopathy.

The starting material was peripheral blood mononuclear cells (PBMCs), obtained at new diagnosis, from a patient treated with antithyroid drugs. The receptors were gathered from a woman between 18 and 30 years old with Graves disease.

This clonotype was detected a few times. This chain uses TRBV7-9 with TRBJ1-4, with a tentative D call TRBD1 (5 bases). Trimming cost V 5 bases and J 12 bases, with 25 bases left between them. Germline lookup yields CDR1 SEHNR and CDR2 FQNEAQ (reference sequence). The CDR3 sequence is 16 residues long. The CDR3 region is CASSTAGAMGAMELFF. In DNA form, the CDR3 reads TGTGCCAGCAGCACCGCCGGGGCCATGGGCGCGATGGAACTGTTTTTT.

This clonotype has a count of ten or more. Here the CDR3 DNA reads TGTGCCAGCAGCTTAACTACAGGGTATGGTGAGCAGTTCTTC. The encoded protein is CASSLTTGYGEQFF. The genes are TRBV7-3 and TRBJ2-1; the D gene is possibly TRBD1 (6 bases). The CDR3 is 14 residues long. V lost 0 bases, J lost 9 bases, and 12 bases lay in between. Germline V gives CDR1 SGHTA, CDR2 FQGTGA.

V usage is TRBV7-9 and J usage is TRBJ1-1; D gene ambiguous. CDR3 size: 13 residues. Germline-derived CDR1 and CDR2 are SEHNR and FQNEAQ (reference sequence). Deletions cut 5 bases from V and 1 base from J, with 8 bases between. The CDR3 region is CASSPSANTEAFF. The DNA of the CDR3 is TGTGCCAGCAGCCCCTCAGCGAACACTGAAGCTTTCTTT.

The gene calls are TRBV14 and TRBJ2-1; a weak D match, TRBD2 (5 bases). The ends were cut back, 6 bases at V and 5 bases at J, with 14 bases in the middle. The CDR3 totals 14 residues. In germline, CDR1 is SGHDN, CDR2 FVKESK. CDR3 sequence: CASSGPAVDNEQFF. The CDR3 DNA follows: TGTGCCAGCAGTGGCCCAGCGGTGGACAATGAGCAGTTCTTC.

The V gene is TRBV18, the J gene TRBJ1-2; 9 positions agree with TRBD1. Germline CDR1 and CDR2: KGHSH and LQKENI. The CDR3 totals 16 residues. Germline trimming cut 4 bases from V and 7 bases from J; bases unmatched to any gene: 13. The CDR3 loop reads CASSHQDRGRLSGYTF. CDR3 sequence (DNA): TGTGCCAGCTCACATCAGGACAGGGGACGGTTGAGTGGCTACACCTTC.

This clonotype showed up many times. V usage is TRBV28 and J usage is TRBJ2-7; D not resolved. Germline values: CDR1 MDHEN, CDR2 SYDVKM. Trimming cost V 5 bases and J 5 bases, with 19 bases left between them. This CDR3 has 15 residues. The CDR3 sequence is CASSTDSDPRNEQYF. The CDR3 region has the DNA TGTGCCAGCAGTACCGACTCCGACCCGAGGAACGAGCAGTACTTC.

This clonotype has a handful of counts. The J gene is TRBJ1-1, the V gene TRBV19, with unresolved D. Germline V gene lookup returns CDR1 LNHDA and CDR2 SQIVND (reference sequence). Trimming cost V 6 bases and J 4 bases, with 6 bases left between them. There are 11 residues in the CDR3. CDR3 sequence (DNA): TGTGCCAGTAGAGACCGCACTGAAGCTTTCTTT. Translating it yields CASRDRTEAFF.

This clonotype occurred many times. The V call is TRBV18, the J call TRBJ2-1; D possibly corresponds to TRBD2 (5 bases). The germline V gene has CDR1 KGHSH and CDR2 LQKENI. There are 14 residues in the CDR3. Trimming left V 3 bases short and J 5 bases short, with 11 bases between. Here the CDR3 DNA reads TGTGCCAGCTCACCCGTGGACTCAGACAATGAGCAGTTCTTC. Encoded protein: CASSPVDSDNEQFF. The variable domain in full, with the rest retrieved from reference TRBV18 and TRBJ2-1, is NAGVMQNPRHLVRRRGQEARLRCSPMKGHSHVYWYRQLPEEGLKFMVYLQKENIIDESGMPKERFSAEFPKEGPSILRIQQVVRGDSAAYFCASSPVDSDNEQFFGPGTRLTVL.

This clonotype was counted many times. The CDR3 DNA sequence: TGTGCCATCAGAGAGGGGATCACGGGGGAGACCCAGTACTTC. It encodes CAIREGITGETQYF. V is TRBV10-3 and J is TRBJ2-5; possibly TRBD1 or TRBD2 for D (5 bases each). Trimming pared 6 bases from V and 5 bases from J, leaving 16 bases between. CDR1 is ENHRY, CDR2 SYGVKD, per germline. The CDR3 loop spans 14 amino acids.

This clonotype was seen many times. The chain couples TRBV28 to TRBJ2-7; the D is unclear. In germline, CDR1 is MDHEN, CDR2 SYDVKM. The CDR3 spans 13 residues. Trimming took 6 bases from V and 6 from J, leaving 15 bases between them. The CDR3, as DNA: TGTGCCAGCAGCACTCTGACGGCCTCCGAGCAGTACTTC. Its protein product is CASSTLTASEQYF.

This clonotype has only a few counts. V is TRBV25-1 and J is TRBJ2-1, with 8 nucleotides matching TRBD2. Trimming at V came to 6 bases and at J to 0 bases, leaving 10 bases not matched to a gene. From germline, CDR1 is MGHDK and CDR2 SYGVNS. There are 17 residues in the CDR3. This CDR3 is CASSDSGIRSSYNEQFF. The CDR3, as DNA: TGTGCCAGCAGCGATAGCGGGATCCGAAGCTCCTACAATGAGCAGTTCTTC.

V gene TRBV4-2 combines with J gene TRBJ2-4; 11 positions agree with TRBD2. CDR3 length: 18 amino acids. Germline V gives CDR1 LGHNA, CDR2 YNFKEQ. Trimming removed 5 bases from V and 2 bases from J; junction bases left unmatched: 11. CDR3 amino acids: CASSSRTVAGGSKNIQYF. The CDR3 coding sequence is TGTGCCAGCAGCTCAAGGACGGTAGCGGGAGGGTCCAAAAACATTCAGTACTTC.

This clonotype was observed many times. The J gene is TRBJ2-2, the V gene TRBV4-1; 9 bases fit TRBD1. With 6 bases clipped from V and 3 bases from J, the junction kept 8 bases outside the gene matches. Germline V CDR1 and CDR2: MGHRA, YSYEKL. The CDR3 spans 16 residues. This CDR3 reads CASRPGDRAHTGELFF. The CDR3 coding sequence is TGCGCCAGCAGACCCGGGGACAGGGCACACACCGGGGAGCTGTTTTTT.

This sequence joins TRBV28 and TRBJ1-5; D remains ambiguous. V lost 7 bases and J 1 base, leaving 8 bases between the germline ends. The germline CDR1 and CDR2 sequences are MDHEN and SYDVKM. This CDR3 has 13 amino acids. The CDR3 nucleotides are TGTGCCAGCAACGGACGGAGCAATCAGCCCCAGCATTTT. Translated: CASNGRSNQPQHF.

With regard to this clonotype: The conserved phenylalanine or tryptophan normally closing the CDR3 is absent here, so this likely arose from a read error. This chain links TRBV12-3 or TRBV12-4 with TRBJ1-1; D gene ambiguous. This CDR3 spans 13 amino acids. Trimming took off 3 bases at V and 1 base at J, with 6 bases between the two ends. The CDR3 loop is CASSFLANTEAFL. In DNA form, the CDR3 reads TGTGCCAGCAGTTTCCTCGCGAACACTGAAGCTTTCCTT.

Turning to this clonotype: Compared with germline, one end of the junction differs, possibly owing to a read error. This sequence joins TRBV7-2 and TRBJ2-7; 8 nucleotides agree with TRBD2. The length of the CDR3 is 13 residues. Germline V CDR1 and CDR2: SGHTA, FQGNSA. The chain's CDR3 is CASSLVIGGRWVF. In nucleotides, the CDR3 is TGTGCCAGCAGCTTAGTAATAGGCGGGAGGTGGGTGTTC.

This clonotype came up many times. The rearrangement uses TRBV27 and TRBJ2-1, with 8 bases matching TRBD2. The CDR3 sequence is 17 residues long. The V and J ends lost 3 bases and 5 bases, in that order; junction bases with no gene match: 12. CDR1 and CDR2 (germline): MNHEY, SMNVEV (reference sequence). CDR3 region: CASSFPGGEWAHNEQFF. CDR3 DNA sequence: TGTGCCAGCAGTTTCCCGGGGGGGGAGTGGGCTCACAATGAGCAGTTCTTC.

Ten or more counts support this clonotype. This chain joins TRBV6-1 and TRBJ2-7; D perhaps matches TRBD1 (6 bases). Germline CDR1 is MNHNS and CDR2 is SASEGT. The CDR3 consists of 14 residues. The ends were cut back, 6 bases at V and 3 bases at J, with 15 bases in the middle. CDR3 sequence (DNA): TGTGCCAGCAGAAGGGCCGGGACATTCTACGAGCAGTACTTC. It translates to CASRRAGTFYEQYF.

This clonotype occurred many times. This chain links TRBV20-1 with TRBJ1-2; tentative D call: TRBD1 (6 bases). Trimming removed 4 bases from V and 4 bases from J, with 10 bases in between. There are 12 residues in the CDR3. Germline CDR1 reads DFQATT; CDR2 reads SNEGSKA (reference sequence). The CDR3 spells CSATTGPYGYTF. For the CDR3, the DNA is TGCAGTGCTACGACAGGACCCTATGGCTACACCTTC.

As for this clonotype: A much larger clone is a single base away; this may be a read error. This chain connects TRBV7-6 to TRBJ2-5; 10 positions match TRBD1. Germline loops: CDR1 SGHVS, CDR2 FNYEAQ. The CDR3 runs to 15 residues. CDR3 bases: TGTGCCAACAGCCTGACAGGGGGCCTTGGAGAGACCCAGTACTTC. This gives the protein CANSLTGGLGETQYF.

This clonotype has just one count. DNA of the CDR3: TGCAGTGCTAGAGATCAGGTGGGACAGGGGCTCGTGAACACTGAAGCTTTCTTT. It yields the protein CSARDQVGQGLVNTEAFF. V and J are TRBV20-1 and TRBJ1-1, with 10 bases identical to TRBD1. Germline V gene lookup returns CDR1 DFQATT and CDR2 SNEGSKA (reference sequence). This CDR3 is built from 18 residues. The V segment lost 0 bases and the J segment 0 bases; nucleotides outside the gene matches: 10.

The rearrangement links TRBV5-6 to TRBJ2-1; weak D call: TRBD2 (5 bases). This CDR3 region has 13 residues. Trimming took 6 bases from V and 6 from J, leaving 13 bases between them. Germline V CDR1 and CDR2: SGHDT, YYEEEE. The CDR3 coding sequence is TGTGCCAGCAACTCGACTACATCCAATGAGCAGTTCTTC. Its protein product is CASNSTTSNEQFF.

The table lists this clonotype with many counts. This rearrangement joins TRBV11-3 to TRBJ2-1; 15 nucleotides match TRBD2. The CDR3 extends over 17 amino acids. V shed 1 base, J shed 6 bases, and the junction held 4 bases outside the gene matches. Germline V gene data show CDR1 as SGHNT and CDR2 as YENEEA. CDR3: CASSLVGTSGRTNEQFF. CDR3 sequence (DNA): TGTGCCAGCAGCTTAGTAGGGACTAGCGGGAGGACCAATGAGCAGTTCTTC.

This clonotype was detected only once. The chain is built from TRBV6-2 or TRBV6-3 and TRBJ2-1; 11 bases align to TRBD2. The J call is in doubt because the DNA end fits TRBJ2-5 better. Germline CDR1 MNHEY, CDR2 SVGEGT. This CDR3 comprises 12 residues. Here the CDR3 reads CASLAGGETQYF. CDR3 DNA sequence: TGTGCCAGCCTAGCGGGAGGAGAGACCCAGTACTTC.

This clonotype has only a few counts. The rearrangement links TRBV20-1 to TRBJ2-3, with no clear D. V shed 4 bases and J shed 2 bases, with 13 bases lying between them. Germline loops: CDR1 DFQATT, CDR2 SNEGSKA (reference sequence). The CDR3 has 14 amino acids. CDR3 nucleotides: TGCAGTGCTATCAGGTCGCTACACACAGATACGCAGTATTTT. This translates into CSAIRSLHTDTQYF.